These T cell receptor beta chains were read from a single sample in a study of early T cells in non-severe SARS-CoV-2 infection. TCRdb re-called the 5' RACE reads through MiXCR, storing one row per CDR3 protein. The repertoire holds about 100,000 distinct CDR3 sequences, with around 14% as singletons. The sequencing input was whole blood. These receptors all stem from an adult who was a healthcare worker with PCR-confirmed SARS-CoV-2 infection or an uninfected control (not recorded which). Each CDR3 is given without its conserved first and last residue. A D gene is named only where the DNA matches it firmly.

. | TRBJ1-1 | TRBV11-1 | ASSQGTSRTEAF
. | TRBJ1-1 | TRBV29-1 | SGTVMNTEAF
. | TRBJ2-5 | TRBV19 | ASSRGDRKQETQY
. | TRBJ1-2 | TRBV18 | ASSPGAGLDYGYT
. | TRBJ2-1 | TRBV9 | ASSPMSATYNEQF
. | TRBJ2-5 | TRBV19 | ASRKDGTLTQY
TRBD1 | TRBJ2-1 | TRBV7-2 | ASSFRTGPYNEQF
TRBD1 | TRBJ1-4 | TRBV28 | ASRQGILGKLF
. | TRBJ1-1 | TRBV29-1 | SVDGGNTEAF
. | TRBJ1-1 | TRBV11-1 | ASSLTGTVKAF
. | TRBJ2-3 | TRBV5-1 | ASSPTGADTQY
. | TRBJ1-4 | TRBV14 | ASSLRGENEKLF
. | TRBJ2-5 | TRBV14 | ASSQGPQETQY
TRBD1 | TRBJ1-1 | TRBV7-2 | ASSFARGRGTEAF
. | TRBJ2-3 | TRBV5-1 | ASSFGGPTDTQY
TRBD1 | TRBJ2-7 | TRBV20-1 | SAAGTAAYEQY
TRBD2 | TRBJ2-5 | TRBV3-1 | ASSQRGTTRTRETQY
TRBD2 | TRBJ2-1 | TRBV20-1 | SARRGLAGNNEQF
. | TRBJ1-2 | TRBV29-1 | SSTGSSPFYGYT
. | TRBJ2-1 | TRBV24-1 | ATSDSRDHNEQF
. | TRBJ2-6 | TRBV28 | ASSFQGSGANVLT
. | TRBJ2-5 | TRBV7-2 | ASSLAGGLAETQY
TRBD1 | TRBJ2-1 | TRBV6-5 | ASSRDRGGLNEQF
TRBD2 | TRBJ2-1 | TRBV12-3/TRBV12-4 | ASSFDGTSGSNEQF
TRBD1 | TRBJ2-7 | TRBV18 | ASSPSGQINEQY
. | TRBJ1-1 | TRBV7-2 | ASSLLGPSNTEAF
. | TRBJ1-2 | TRBV20-1 | SAREEGIDGYT
TRBD1 | TRBJ1-3 | TRBV10-3 | AIRDRSNTIY